The 26 T cell receptor beta chains below come from one sample, sequenced in a study of T-cell reconstitution after alpha-beta-depleted transplantation in children. Preparation of the TCRbeta library was carried out with unique molecular identifiers. One entry per CDR3 protein results from TCRdb running MiXCR on the PCR reads. The table has 500,000 to 600,000 distinct CDR3 sequences, less than 35% seen once; the top ten hold 2% to 2.5%. The sequencing used PBMCs from the stem cell graft donor, collected from the stem cell graft. The receptors originated from a human donor who donated a stem cell graft to a child with aplastic anemia.

There are a few counts of this clonotype. The chain employs TRBV28 and TRBJ1-2; D call uncertain. V lost 5 bases, J lost 8 bases, and 12 bases lay in between. CDR3 length equals 12 residues. In germline, CDR1 is MDHEN, CDR2 SYDVKM. This chain's CDR3 is CASSRTEWGYTF. The CDR3 DNA is TGTGCCAGCAGTCGAACGGAGTGGGGCTACACCTTC.

In its sample, this clonotype was seen a few times. The V gene is TRBV18, the J gene TRBJ2-7, with unresolved D. V was trimmed by 3 bases and J by 5 bases, leaving 11 bases between them. Germline-derived CDR1 and CDR2 are KGHSH and LQKENI. The CDR3 covers 13 residues. The CDR3 protein is CASSPSGIHEQYF. CDR3 bases: TGTGCCAGCTCACCCTCCGGTATCCACGAGCAGTACTTC. The complete variable domain, with remaining parts taken from reference TRBV18 and TRBJ2-7, reads NAGVMQNPRHLVRRRGQEARLRCSPMKGHSHVYWYRQLPEEGLKFMVYLQKENIIDESGMPKERFSAEFPKEGPSILRIQQVVRGDSAAYFCASSPSGIHEQYFGPGTRLTVT.

This clonotype turned up a few times. The chain links TRBV20-1 to TRBJ1-1; D gene uncertain. The CDR3 is 13 residues long. The V end lost 4 bases, the J end lost 0 bases, and 9 bases lay between the germline ends. Germline V gene lookup returns CDR1 DFQATT and CDR2 SNEGSKA (reference sequence). The CDR3 DNA sequence: TGCAGTGCTATGAAGACGCTGAACACTGAAGCTTTCTTT. Its protein is CSAMKTLNTEAFF.

The rearrangement joins TRBV6-5 to TRBJ2-1, with 13 bases that match TRBD2. With V trimmed by 2 bases and J by 7 bases, 2 bases remained unmatched. The CDR3 loop spans 15 amino acids. Germline CDR1 and CDR2: MNHEY and SVGAGI. The CDR3 DNA sequence: TGTGCCAGCAGTTACGTGGGACTAGCGGGGAATGAGCAGTTCTTC. Protein sequence: CASSYVGLAGNEQFF.

This clonotype was detected a few times. The V gene is TRBV7-8, the J gene TRBJ2-7, with TRBD2 as a possible D gene (6 bases). The CDR3 sequence is 13 residues long. CDR1 is SGHVS, CDR2 FQNEAQ, per germline. Trimming took off 2 bases at V and 7 bases at J, with 12 bases between the two ends. The CDR3, as DNA: TGTGCCAGCAGCTTAAAGCTCGGGGGAGAGCAGTACGTC. Translated, it gives CASSLKLGGEQYV.

V gene TRBV27 combines with J gene TRBJ1-2; D ambiguous. This CDR3 spans 13 amino acids. The germline CDR1 and CDR2 sequences are MNHEY and SMNVEV (reference sequence). V was shortened by 6 bases and J by 2 bases, with 10 bases between the two germline ends. The CDR3 spells CASSPTSNYGYTF. Here the CDR3 DNA reads TGTGCCAGCAGCCCCACGTCCAACTATGGCTACACCTTC.

This clonotype occurred many times. This rearrangement joins TRBV6-1 to TRBJ2-1; 10 bases map to TRBD2. V lost 5 bases, J lost 8 bases, and 12 bases stayed unmatched. This CDR3 comprises 16 residues. Germline V gives CDR1 MNHNS, CDR2 SASEGT. In DNA, the CDR3 is TGTGCCAGCAGTAAACGCTTAGCGGGAGGCCCCCATGAGCAGTTCTTC. Amino acid sequence: CASSKRLAGGPHEQFF.

The genes are TRBV5-1 and TRBJ2-7; 7 nucleotides line up with TRBD1. With V trimmed by 2 bases and J by 5 bases, 10 bases remained unmatched. CDR1 is SGHRS, CDR2 YFSETQ, per germline. The CDR3 is made up of 15 amino acids. CDR3 nucleotide sequence: TGCGCCAGCAGCTTAGACAGGGTACCTCATGACGAGCAGTACTTC. Translating it yields CASSLDRVPHDEQYF.

The chain carries TRBV27 and TRBJ2-1; the D gene is possibly TRBD2 (6 bases). V lost 6 bases, J lost 7 bases, and 22 bases lay in between. There are 16 residues in the CDR3. CDR1 and CDR2 (germline): MNHEY, SMNVEV (reference sequence). Here the CDR3 reads CASRGGQGGLGNEQFF. The CDR3 DNA reads TGTGCCAGCAGAGGCGGGCAAGGAGGGCTGGGAAATGAGCAGTTCTTC.

This clonotype came up a few times. This chain connects TRBV6-6 to TRBJ2-5; 7 nucleotides line up with TRBD1. Trimming at V came to 6 bases and at J to 5 bases, leaving 3 bases not matched to a gene. The CDR3 extends over 12 amino acids. The germline V gene has CDR1 MNHNY and CDR2 SVGAGI (reference sequence). The CDR3 loop is CASRPTGETQYF. The DNA for the CDR3 is TGTGCCAGCAGGCCGACAGGGGAGACCCAGTACTTC.

The chain combines TRBV28 with TRBJ1-5; no reliable D call. The germline CDR1 and CDR2 sequences are MDHEN and SYDVKM. The germline V and J ends were trimmed by 6 bases and 4 bases, with 4 bases remaining between them. The CDR3 covers 11 residues. The CDR3 coding sequence is TGTGCCAGCAGCATAAATCAGCCCCAGCATTTT. It specifies CASSINQPQHF.

The V call is TRBV18, the J call TRBJ2-1; D is perhaps TRBD2 (6 bases). Per the germline V gene, CDR1 is KGHSH and CDR2 is LQKENI. The CDR3 is 12 amino acids. Trimming left V 6 bases short and J 8 bases short, with 11 bases between. Here the CDR3 reads CASSLEGYEQFF. The CDR3 DNA reads as TGTGCCAGCTCCCTGGAGGGCTATGAGCAGTTCTTC. The entire variable domain, with the rest obtained from reference TRBV18 and TRBJ2-1, is as follows: NAGVMQNPRHLVRRRGQEARLRCSPMKGHSHVYWYRQLPEEGLKFMVYLQKENIIDESGMPKERFSAEFPKEGPSILRIQQVVRGDSAAYFCASSLEGYEQFFGPGTRLTVL.

This clonotype came up a few times. The V call is TRBV7-9, the J call TRBJ1-4, with no clear D. The CDR3 has 15 amino acids. The V end was cut by 1 base, the J end by 6 bases, with 12 bases between. In germline, CDR1 is SEHNR, CDR2 FQNEAQ (reference sequence). The CDR3 coding sequence is TGTGCCAGCAGCTTAGAACAGACTTATGATGAAAAACTGTTTTTT. Translation gives CASSLEQTYDEKLFF. The full variable domain, completed using reference TRBV7-9 and TRBJ1-4, is DTGVSQNPRHKITKRGQNVTFRCDPISEHNRLYWYRQTLGQGPEFLTYFQNEAQLEKSRLLSDRFSAERPKGSFSTLEIQRTEQGDSAMYLCASSLEQTYDEKLFFGSGTQLSVL.

The V and J genes are TRBV7-2 and TRBJ1-4; D is undetermined. The V end lost 5 bases, the J end lost 5 bases, and 15 bases lay between the germline ends. The CDR3 length is 15 residues. The germline V gene encodes CDR1 SGHTA and CDR2 FQGNSA. The CDR3 loop is CASSRGGVNNEKLFF. CDR3 nucleotide sequence: TGTGCCAGCAGCCGCGGCGGGGTCAACAATGAAAAACTGTTTTTT.

This clonotype appeared a few times. This chain uses TRBV7-2 with TRBJ2-5, with 9 bases that match TRBD2. The CDR3 totals 15 residues. Germline assignment: CDR1 SGHTA and CDR2 FQGNSA. V lost 5 bases and J lost 2; bases outside the gene matches: 6. The CDR3: CASSTGLATQETQYF. The CDR3 DNA reads TGTGCCAGCAGCACGGGACTAGCAACTCAAGAGACCCAGTACTTC. The entire variable domain, with the rest obtained from reference TRBV7-2 and TRBJ2-5, is as follows: GAGVSQSPSNKVTEKGKDVELRCDPISGHTALYWYRQSLGQGLEFLIYFQGNSAPDKSGLPSDRFSAERTGGSVSTLTIQRTQQEDSAVYLCASSTGLATQETQYFGPGTRLLVL.

The genes are TRBV7-3 and TRBJ2-1, with 8 nucleotides matching TRBD2. The trim removed 1 base at V and 4 bases at J, leaving 12 bases unmatched. The CDR3 consists of 18 residues. The V gene's germline CDR1 is SGHTA and CDR2 FQGTGA. Here the CDR3 DNA reads TGTGCCAGCAGCTTAAAATATCCCACTAGCGGAGGGTACAATGAGCAGTTCTTC. Protein sequence: CASSLKYPTSGGYNEQFF.

The chain has TRBV5-1 and TRBJ2-7, with D tentatively TRBD2 (5 bases). V was shortened by 2 bases and J by 0 bases, with 9 bases between the two germline ends. The CDR3 consists of 14 residues. Per the germline V gene, CDR1 is SGHRS and CDR2 is YFSETQ. In nucleotides, the CDR3 is TGCGCCAGCAGCTTTACGGGAAGCTCCTACGAGCAGTACTTC. Encoded protein: CASSFTGSSYEQYF.

V gene TRBV15 combines with J gene TRBJ2-5; unclear D gene. The CDR3 covers 13 residues. Trimming shortened V by 8 bases and J by 4 bases, and 14 bases separated the two germline ends. Germline CDR1 and CDR2: LNHNV and YYDKDF (reference sequence). For the CDR3, the DNA is TGTGCCACCGGAGAGTACGGCAGAGAGACCCAGTACTTC. Amino acids: CATGEYGRETQYF.

In this sample, this clonotype turned up once. The chain carries TRBV30 and TRBJ2-7, with TRBD1 matching 9 bases. CDR1 is GTSNPN and CDR2 is SVGIG in the germline V gene (reference sequence). The CDR3 spans 15 residues. The trim removed 0 bases at V and 0 bases at J, leaving 3 bases unmatched. CDR3 protein: CAWSVGTGNSYEQYF. The CDR3, as DNA: TGTGCCTGGAGTGTCGGGACAGGGAACTCCTACGAGCAGTACTTC.

The chain has TRBV6-1 and TRBJ1-4; D gene unclear. Trimming stripped 5 bases from V and 8 bases from J, with 21 bases between. The germline V gene has CDR1 MNHNS and CDR2 SASEGT. The CDR3 consists of 16 residues. The CDR3 DNA is TGTGCCAGCAGTCCGCAACAAAAAGGCGGTGGAGAAAAACTGTTTTTT. Translating it yields CASSPQQKGGGEKLFF.

The rearrangement joins TRBV5-6 to TRBJ2-1, with D perhaps matching TRBD1 (6 bases). This CDR3 region has 11 residues. The V end was cut by 7 bases, the J end by 9 bases, with 11 bases between. The germline gives CDR1 SGHDT, CDR2 YYEEEE. The CDR3 is CASLQGGEQFF. The DNA of the CDR3 is TGTGCCAGCCTACAGGGCGGTGAGCAGTTCTTC.

The chain has TRBV29-1 and TRBJ2-1, with D possibly matching TRBD2 (6 bases). V lost 4 bases and J 7 bases, leaving 17 bases between the germline ends. CDR3 size: 14 residues. From germline, CDR1 is SQVTM and CDR2 ANQGSEA. CDR3 sequence: CSVAERAHPNEQFF. DNA of the CDR3: TGCAGCGTTGCGGAGCGGGCGCATCCTAATGAGCAGTTCTTC.

This clonotype came up once. The CDR3 nucleotides read TGCGCCAGCAGCTTCCAGGGAGAGATGGGGGGCTACACCTTC. It is translated as CASSFQGEMGGYTF. The V and J genes are TRBV5-1 and TRBJ1-2, with D possibly being TRBD1 (5 bases). Trimming removed 2 bases from V and 8 bases from J, with 16 bases in between. Germline V gene sequence: CDR1 SGHRS, CDR2 YFSETQ. The CDR3 sequence is 14 residues long.

This clonotype has just a few counts. V and J are TRBV7-9 and TRBJ2-5; 10 bases map to TRBD2. This CDR3 comprises 15 residues. Germline CDR1 SEHNR, CDR2 FQNEAQ (reference sequence). Trimming removed 5 bases from V and 6 bases from J; junction bases left unmatched: 9. The CDR3 nucleotides are TGTGCCAGCAGCCCGCAGCGGGAGGGCCTGAAGACCCAGTACTTC. It codes for CASSPQREGLKTQYF. Drawing the rest from reference TRBV7-9 and TRBJ2-5, the complete variable domain is DTGVSQNPRHKITKRGQNVTFRCDPISEHNRLYWYRQTLGQGPEFLTYFQNEAQLEKSRLLSDRFSAERPKGSFSTLEIQRTEQGDSAMYLCASSPQREGLKTQYFGPGTRLLVL.

Written as DNA, the CDR3 is TGCGCCAGCAGCCAAGATTGGAGTGGTTTTACCACCTCCTACGAGCAGTACTTC. This gives the protein CASSQDWSGFTTSYEQYF. This chain joins TRBV4-1 and TRBJ2-7; D is unresolved. Trimming left V 0 bases short and J 0 bases short, with 18 bases between. The CDR3 has 18 amino acids. Germline V lookup: CDR1 MGHRA, CDR2 YSYEKL.

This clonotype has more than one count but fewer than ten. The chain employs TRBV7-2 and TRBJ2-1; 10 bases map to TRBD2. This CDR3 comprises 15 residues. Germline V gives CDR1 SGHTA, CDR2 FQGNSA. With V trimmed by 5 bases and J by 5 bases, 6 bases remained unmatched. The CDR3 bases are TGTGCCAGCAGCCCAGGGACTAGCGCCGACAATGAGCAGTTCTTC. Its translation: CASSPGTSADNEQFF.